These 29 T cell receptor beta chains came from one sample sequenced in a study of T-cell reconstitution after alpha-beta-depleted transplantation in children. Unique molecular identifiers were used to barcode this TCRbeta library. One entry per CDR3 protein results from TCRdb running MiXCR on the PCR reads. The sample shows approximately 490,000 distinct CDR3 sequences, under 15% of them seen only once. The material sequenced was PBMCs from the stem cell graft donor, taken from the stem cell graft. The receptors stem from a human donor who donated a stem cell graft to a child with combined immunodeficiency.

This clonotype was detected ten times or more. The chain has TRBV7-2 and TRBJ2-4, with TRBD2 as a possible D gene (6 bases). Germline loops: CDR1 SGHTA, CDR2 FQGNSA. The CDR3 runs to 16 residues. The ends were cut back, 5 bases at V and 3 bases at J, with 17 bases in the middle. The CDR3 DNA is TGTGCCAGCAGCCCCGTTTTGTGGGGGGACAAAAACATTCAGTACTTC. As protein: CASSPVLWGDKNIQYF.

This clonotype appeared a few times. V and J are TRBV20-1 and TRBJ2-7; 8 positions agree with TRBD1. The CDR3 sequence is 12 residues long. Unmatched junction bases numbered 7, after V lost 6 bases and J lost 6 bases. CDR1 is DFQATT, CDR2 SNEGSKA, per germline (reference sequence). Here the CDR3 DNA reads TGCAGTGCCCAGGGGGCCACGGGCGAGCAGTACTTC. It encodes CSAQGATGEQYF.

The chain recombines TRBV7-9 with TRBJ2-1; the match to TRBD1 covers 8 bases. V lost 5 bases and J lost 8; bases outside the gene matches: 8. This CDR3 is built from 14 residues. CDR1 and CDR2 (germline): SEHNR, FQNEAQ (reference sequence). As DNA, the CDR3 is TGTGCCAGCAGCATTTGGACAGGGAAATATGAGCAGTTCTTC. Its translation is CASSIWTGKYEQFF.

This clonotype was detected many times. The rearrangement uses TRBV14 and TRBJ1-6; the D is unclear. The CDR3 totals 12 residues. Germline V gives CDR1 SGHDN, CDR2 FVKESK. V was trimmed by 3 bases and J by 14 bases, leaving 11 bases between them. The CDR3 nucleotides read TGTGCCAGCAGCCATTCGAGAGTCACCCTCCACTTT. Its protein product is CASSHSRVTLHF. Full variable domain (outside the CDR3, taken from reference TRBV14 and TRBJ1-6): EAGVTQFPSHSVIEKGQTVTLRCDPISGHDNLYWYRRVMGKEIKFLLHFVKESKQDESGMPNNRFLAERTGGTYSTLKVQPAELEDSGVYFCASSHSRVTLHFGNGTRLTVT.

The rearrangement links TRBV7-9 to TRBJ2-3; 11 nucleotides match TRBD2. The junction had 6 bases not matched to a gene; V was cut back by 6 bases and J by 1 base. This CDR3 contains 16 residues. Germline V gene lookup returns CDR1 SEHNR and CDR2 FQNEAQ (reference sequence). The CDR3 nucleotides are TGTGCCAGCAGGCCACCGGGACTAGCGGGCACAGATACGCAGTATTTT. It is translated as CASRPPGLAGTDTQYF. Using reference TRBV7-9 and TRBJ2-3 for the parts outside the CDR3, the full variable domain is DTGVSQNPRHKITKRGQNVTFRCDPISEHNRLYWYRQTLGQGPEFLTYFQNEAQLEKSRLLSDRFSAERPKGSFSTLEIQRTEQGDSAMYLCASRPPGLAGTDTQYFGPGTRLTVL.

The chain combines TRBV2 with TRBJ2-5; D could derive from TRBD1 or TRBD2 (6 bases each). Trimming pared 5 bases from V and 7 bases from J, leaving 20 bases between. Germline CDR1 reads SNHLY; CDR2 reads FYNNEI. This CDR3 region has 15 residues. The CDR3 loop is CASSPETGGEMTQYF. CDR3 nucleotide sequence: TGTGCCAGCAGTCCCGAGACAGGAGGGGAAATGACCCAGTACTTC.

This chain links TRBV11-3 with TRBJ2-1, with D perhaps being TRBD1 or TRBD2 (5 bases each). Germline CDR1 SGHNT, CDR2 YENEEA. V lost 1 base to trimming and J lost 12 bases, with 13 bases between them. The CDR3 extends over 13 amino acids. The CDR3 protein is CASSLGRQGRQFF. Written as DNA, the CDR3 is TGTGCCAGCAGCTTAGGGAGGCAGGGCCGGCAGTTCTTC.

V gene TRBV29-1 combines with J gene TRBJ1-1; D is ambiguous. Germline-derived CDR1 and CDR2 are SQVTM and ANQGSEA. CDR3 size: 12 residues. Trimming took off 4 bases at V and 2 bases at J, with 8 bases between the two ends. The CDR3 coding sequence is TGCAGCGTTGTGCCTTTAAACACTGAAGCTTTCTTT. The encoded protein is CSVVPLNTEAFF.

The chain couples TRBV4-2 to TRBJ2-7, with 7 bases that match TRBD1. V shed 3 bases, J shed 3 bases, and the junction held 8 bases outside the gene matches. CDR3 length: 15 residues. Germline CDR1 reads LGHNA; CDR2 reads YNFKEQ. The CDR3, as DNA: TGTGCCAGCAGCCACAGACAGGGAGAGGTCTACGAGCAGTACTTC. This encodes CASSHRQGEVYEQYF.

This clonotype has a handful of counts. The V and J genes are TRBV20-1 and TRBJ2-7, with 9 bases identical to TRBD1. V was pared by 4 bases and J by 1 base, with 2 bases of the junction left unmatched. The CDR3 length is 13 residues. The germline V gene has CDR1 DFQATT and CDR2 SNEGSKA (reference sequence). The CDR3 region has the DNA TGCAGTGCTAAGACAGGGGGTTCCTACGAGCAGTACTTC. Protein sequence: CSAKTGGSYEQYF.

The genes are TRBV9 and TRBJ1-2; D gene ambiguous. The CDR3 is 14 amino acids. Germline CDR1 and CDR2: SGDLS and YYNGEE. V lost 0 bases to trimming and J lost 5 bases, with 11 bases between them. DNA for the CDR3: TGTGCCAGCAGCGTAGGAGGGAGTGGGTATGGCTACACCTTC. This gives the protein CASSVGGSGYGYTF.

The chain carries TRBV27 and TRBJ1-5, with a tentative D call TRBD1 (5 bases). Between the trimmed V and J ends, which lost 6 bases and 6 bases, there was a span of 12 bases. Germline CDR1 and CDR2: MNHEY and SMNVEV (reference sequence). The CDR3 covers 13 residues. CDR3 sequence (DNA): TGTGCCAGCAGATTACGGGGGGGTCAGCCCCAGCATTTT. It encodes CASRLRGGQPQHF.

This clonotype was counted at least ten times. The chain is built from TRBV15 and TRBJ2-7; D is perhaps TRBD2 (5 bases). V was cut by 1 base and J by 0 bases, with 22 bases left in between. Germline values: CDR1 LNHNV, CDR2 YYDKDF (reference sequence). The CDR3 extends over 19 amino acids. DNA of the CDR3: TGTGCCACCAGCAGAGTAGAGGGCTTGGGTTCCTTTAGCTCCTACGAGCAGTACTTC. This encodes CATSRVEGLGSFSSYEQYF.

This sequence joins TRBV3-1 and TRBJ2-1, with D perhaps matching TRBD2 (6 bases). This CDR3 comprises 14 residues. V lost 2 bases to trimming and J lost 6 bases, with 11 bases between them. Germline CDR1 reads LGHDT; CDR2 reads YNNKEL (reference sequence). The CDR3 loop reads CASSQPGSSNEQFF. For the CDR3, the DNA is TGTGCCAGCAGCCAACCCGGGAGTAGCAATGAGCAGTTCTTC.

This chain uses TRBV12-3 or TRBV12-4 with TRBJ1-1, with 10 bases identical to TRBD1. Unmatched junction bases numbered 7, after V lost 5 bases and J lost 1 base. CDR3 length equals 16 residues. CDR3 sequence (DNA): TGTGCCAGCAGTCTCGGGACAGGGGTTGGGAACACTGAAGCTTTCTTT. It codes for CASSLGTGVGNTEAFF.

V and J are TRBV25-1 and TRBJ2-7, with TRBD2 matching 10 bases. Germline trimming cut 6 bases from V and 1 base from J; bases unmatched to any gene: 3. This CDR3 is built from 14 residues. Germline V gene lookup returns CDR1 MGHDK and CDR2 SYGVNS. In DNA, the CDR3 is TGTGCCAGCAGCGGACTAGCGGATTCCTACGAGCAGTACTTC. It yields the protein CASSGLADSYEQYF.

This sequence joins TRBV13 and TRBJ2-3, with 13 bases identical to TRBD2. Losses at the gene ends were 2 bases for V and 5 bases for J; bases not matched to a gene: 13. Germline V lookup: CDR1 PRHDT, CDR2 FYEKMQ (reference sequence). This CDR3 has 19 residues. CDR3 sequence reads: CASSLFTSGGANFIDTQYF. The CDR3 coding sequence is TGTGCCAGCAGCTTATTTACTAGCGGGGGGGCCAATTTTATAGATACGCAGTATTTT.

The chain combines TRBV20-1 with TRBJ1-1; unclear D gene. This CDR3 is 15 amino acids long. V dropped 0 bases and J dropped 2 bases, with 13 bases sitting between them. CDR1 and CDR2 (germline): DFQATT, SNEGSKA (reference sequence). In DNA form, the CDR3 reads TGCAGTGCTAGAGATTTGGCCGGGGTTAACACTGAAGCTTTCTTT. Its protein product is CSARDLAGVNTEAFF.

A few counts support this clonotype. J is TRBJ1-2 and V is TRBV12-3 or TRBV12-4; D perhaps matches TRBD1 (6 bases). Trimming shortened V by 1 base and J by 5 bases, and 11 bases separated the two germline ends. This CDR3 spans 14 amino acids. The CDR3 region has the DNA TGTGCCAGCAGTTTAGGACCTACAGGGTATGGCTACACCTTC. Its translation: CASSLGPTGYGYTF.

This clonotype was observed at least ten times. The rearrangement links TRBV12-3 or TRBV12-4 to TRBJ2-7, with D perhaps TRBD2 (6 bases). This CDR3 has 12 residues. The V end lost 5 bases, the J end lost 6 bases, and 11 bases lay between the germline ends. The CDR3 region has the DNA TGTGCCAGCAGTCCCGGGGGATTCGAGCAGTACTTC. It encodes CASSPGGFEQYF.

The sample holds a few counts of this clonotype. V is TRBV9 and J is TRBJ2-2, with 13 bases identical to TRBD2. Germline V gene data show CDR1 as SGDLS and CDR2 as YYNGEE. The CDR3 has 17 residues. The V and J ends lost 4 bases and 5 bases, in that order; junction bases with no gene match: 8. The CDR3 protein is CASSPRTSGRFTGELFF. The DNA of the CDR3 is TGTGCCAGCAGCCCCCGGACTAGCGGGAGATTTACCGGGGAGCTGTTTTTT.

CDR3 nucleotides: TGCAGCGTTCCAGCCGGCGAGACCCAGTACTTC. This codes for CSVPAGETQYF. This chain joins TRBV29-1 and TRBJ2-5; D is undetermined. The CDR3 consists of 11 residues. In germline, CDR1 is SQVTM, CDR2 ANQGSEA. V lost 5 bases, J lost 5 bases, and 9 bases lay in between. The full variable domain, its missing parts supplied by reference TRBV29-1 and TRBJ2-5, is SAVISQKPSRDICQRGTSLTIQCQVDSQVTMMFWYRQQPGQSLTLIATANQGSEATYESGFVIDKFPISRPNLTFSTLTVSNMSPEDSSIYLCSVPAGETQYFGPGTRLLVL.

This clonotype turned up a few times. J is TRBJ1-2 and V is TRBV14, with 7 nucleotides matching TRBD1. The CDR3 totals 15 residues. Trimming removed 5 bases from V and 4 bases from J; junction bases left unmatched: 10. The germline CDR1 and CDR2 sequences are SGHDN and FVKESK. CDR3 amino acids: CASSATTGPTYGYTF. The CDR3 nucleotides are TGTGCCAGCAGCGCTACGACAGGGCCCACCTATGGCTACACCTTC.

The V call is TRBV27, the J call TRBJ2-7; D is undetermined. Per germline, CDR1 MNHEY and CDR2 SMNVEV (reference sequence). The CDR3 is made up of 14 amino acids. The V and J ends lost 8 bases and 1 base respectively, with 15 bases between them. The DNA of the CDR3 is TGTGCCAGCGTGGCTCTATGGCCGTCCTACGAGCAGTACTTC. It encodes CASVALWPSYEQYF.

This clonotype showed up just a few times. The chain recombines TRBV20-1 with TRBJ2-1, with 8 bases lining up with TRBD1. The junction had 10 bases not matched to a gene; V was cut back by 3 bases and J by 0 bases. In germline, CDR1 is DFQATT, CDR2 SNEGSKA (reference sequence). This CDR3 has 17 amino acids. For the CDR3, the DNA is TGCAGTGCTAGCGACGTATGGACAGGGAGCTCCTACAATGAGCAGTTCTTC. This codes for CSASDVWTGSSYNEQFF.

Written as DNA, the CDR3 is TGTGCCAGCAGTTTGAATCGGTTAGAGGGGCTAAACTACGAGCAGTACTTC. Translating it yields CASSLNRLEGLNYEQYF. The chain uses TRBV12-3 or TRBV12-4 and TRBJ2-7; TRBD1 or TRBD2 may be the D gene (5 bases each). The CDR3 totals 17 residues. V lost 3 bases and J lost 3, with 21 bases in between.

Many counts were recorded for this clonotype. J is TRBJ2-1 and V is TRBV7-6; D is uncertain. The CDR3 sequence is 12 residues long. V was pared by 6 bases and J by 9 bases, with 12 bases between. The germline gives CDR1 SGHVS, CDR2 FNYEAQ. CDR3 sequence: CASSPRGSEQFF. The CDR3 bases are TGTGCCAGCAGTCCCCGCGGCAGTGAGCAGTTCTTC.

The table lists this clonotype with many counts. The V gene is TRBV10-3, the J gene TRBJ2-5, with D possibly being TRBD1 (6 bases). Trimming removed 4 bases at V and 3 bases at J, with 6 bases between. The CDR3 runs to 12 residues. The germline gives CDR1 ENHRY, CDR2 SYGVKD. CDR3 sequence reads: CAISAGEETQYF. CDR3 coding DNA: TGTGCCATCAGTGCAGGGGAAGAGACCCAGTACTTC.

This clonotype was observed many times. J is TRBJ2-1 and V is TRBV4-3; D perhaps matches TRBD2 (5 bases). Trimming cost V 0 bases and J 3 bases, with 12 bases left between them. Germline loops: CDR1 LGHNA, CDR2 YSLEER. The CDR3 totals 16 residues. The CDR3 coding sequence is TGCGCCAGCAGCCAAGATGAGGCTAGCTACTACAATGAGCAGTTCTTC. Protein sequence: CASSQDEASYYNEQFF.